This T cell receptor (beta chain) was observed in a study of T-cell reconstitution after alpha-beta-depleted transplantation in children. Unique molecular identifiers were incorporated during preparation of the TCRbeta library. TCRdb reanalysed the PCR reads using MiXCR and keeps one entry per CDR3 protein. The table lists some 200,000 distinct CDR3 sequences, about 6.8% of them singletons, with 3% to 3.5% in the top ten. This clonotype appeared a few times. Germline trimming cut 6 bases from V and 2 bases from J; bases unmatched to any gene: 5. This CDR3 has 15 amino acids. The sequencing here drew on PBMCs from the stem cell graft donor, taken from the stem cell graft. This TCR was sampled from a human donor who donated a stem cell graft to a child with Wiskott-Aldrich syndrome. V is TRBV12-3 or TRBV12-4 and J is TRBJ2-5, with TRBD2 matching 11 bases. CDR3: CASRAGLAEQETQYF. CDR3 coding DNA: TGTGCCAGCAGGGCGGGACTAGCGGAGCAAGAGACCCAGTACTTC.